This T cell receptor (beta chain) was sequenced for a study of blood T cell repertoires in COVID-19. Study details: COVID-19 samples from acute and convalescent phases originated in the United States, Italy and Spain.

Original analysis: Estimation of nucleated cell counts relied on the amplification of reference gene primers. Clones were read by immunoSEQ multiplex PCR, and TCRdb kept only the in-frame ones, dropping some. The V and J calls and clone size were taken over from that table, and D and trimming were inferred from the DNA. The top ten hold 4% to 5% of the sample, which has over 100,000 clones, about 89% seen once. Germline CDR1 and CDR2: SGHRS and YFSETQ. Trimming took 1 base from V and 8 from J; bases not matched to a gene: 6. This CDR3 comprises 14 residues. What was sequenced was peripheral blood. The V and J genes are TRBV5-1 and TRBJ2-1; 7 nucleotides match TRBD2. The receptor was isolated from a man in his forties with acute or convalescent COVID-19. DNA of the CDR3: TGCGCCAGCAGCTTGCCCGGGGGGAGTGATGAGCAGTTCTTC. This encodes CASSLPGGSDEQFF.